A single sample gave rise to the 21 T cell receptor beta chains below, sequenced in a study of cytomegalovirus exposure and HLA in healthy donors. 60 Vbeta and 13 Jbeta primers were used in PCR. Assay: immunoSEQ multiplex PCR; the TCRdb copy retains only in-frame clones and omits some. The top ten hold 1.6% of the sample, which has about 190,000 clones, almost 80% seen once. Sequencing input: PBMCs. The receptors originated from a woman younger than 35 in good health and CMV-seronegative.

The CDR3 is CASSDLSQEGLFF. In nucleotides, the CDR3 is TGTGCCAGCAGTGACCTCAGCCAAGAGGGACTGTTTTTT. This sequence joins TRBV25-1 and TRBJ1-4; D call uncertain. V lost 3 bases, J lost 13 bases, and 15 bases lay in between. Germline V gene lookup returns CDR1 MGHDK and CDR2 SYGVNS. The CDR3 extends over 13 amino acids.

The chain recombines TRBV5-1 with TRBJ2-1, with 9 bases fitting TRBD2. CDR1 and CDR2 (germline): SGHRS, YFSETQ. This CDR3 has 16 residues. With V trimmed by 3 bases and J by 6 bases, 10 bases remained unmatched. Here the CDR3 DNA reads TGCGCCAGCAGCTGGGTTAGCGGGAGTAATCCCAATGAGCAGTTCTTC. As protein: CASSWVSGSNPNEQFF.

DNA of the CDR3: TGTGCCAGCAGTACTCGCACAGGGGGTCCCGGGGAGCTGTTTTTT. It codes for CASSTRTGGPGELFF. The chain joins TRBV28 to TRBJ2-2; 8 nucleotides line up with TRBD1. CDR1 and CDR2 (germline): MDHEN, SYDVKM. The J segment lost 6 bases and the V segment lost 5 bases, leaving 8 bases of the junction unmatched. The CDR3 runs 15 residues.

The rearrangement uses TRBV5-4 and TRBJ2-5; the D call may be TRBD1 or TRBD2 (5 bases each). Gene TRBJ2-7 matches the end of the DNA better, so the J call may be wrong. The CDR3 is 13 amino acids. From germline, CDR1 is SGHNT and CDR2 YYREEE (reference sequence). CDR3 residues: CASSLGGGYEQYF. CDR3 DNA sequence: TGTGCCAGCAGCTTGGGTGGGGGCTACGAGCAGTACTTC.

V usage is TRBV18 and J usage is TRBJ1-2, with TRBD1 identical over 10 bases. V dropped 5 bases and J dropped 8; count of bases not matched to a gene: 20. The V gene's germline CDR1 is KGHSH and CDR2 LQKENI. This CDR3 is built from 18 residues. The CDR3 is CASSSRPGQGLSLVGYTF. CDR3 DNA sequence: TGTGCCAGCTCATCCCGACCGGGACAGGGGTTATCTTTGGTCGGCTACACCTTC.

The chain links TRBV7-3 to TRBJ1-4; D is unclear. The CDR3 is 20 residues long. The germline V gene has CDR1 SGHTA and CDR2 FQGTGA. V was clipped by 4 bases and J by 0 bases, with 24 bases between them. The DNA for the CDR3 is TGTGCCAGCAGCTCTTATAGAGGCTCTAGGTCTAGAGCAACTAATGAAAAACTGTTTTTT. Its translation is CASSSYRGSRSRATNEKLFF.

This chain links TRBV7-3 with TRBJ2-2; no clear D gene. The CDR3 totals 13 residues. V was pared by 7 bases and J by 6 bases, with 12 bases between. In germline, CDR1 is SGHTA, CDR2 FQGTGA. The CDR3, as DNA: TGTGCCAGCACCCTCAGTCCGTCCGGGGAGCTGTTTTTT. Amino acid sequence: CASTLSPSGELFF.

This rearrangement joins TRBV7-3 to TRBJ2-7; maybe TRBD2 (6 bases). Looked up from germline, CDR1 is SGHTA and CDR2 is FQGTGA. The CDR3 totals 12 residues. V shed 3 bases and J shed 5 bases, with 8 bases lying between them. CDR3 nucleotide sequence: TGTGCCAGCAGCTTGGCGGGACACGAGCAGTACTTC. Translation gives CASSLAGHEQYF.

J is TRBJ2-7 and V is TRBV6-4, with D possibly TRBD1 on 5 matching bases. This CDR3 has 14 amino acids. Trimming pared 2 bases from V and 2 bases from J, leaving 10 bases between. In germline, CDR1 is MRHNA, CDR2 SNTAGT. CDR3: CASSDGRQTYEQYF. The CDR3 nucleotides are TGTGCCAGCAGTGACGGTAGACAGACCTACGAGCAGTACTTC.

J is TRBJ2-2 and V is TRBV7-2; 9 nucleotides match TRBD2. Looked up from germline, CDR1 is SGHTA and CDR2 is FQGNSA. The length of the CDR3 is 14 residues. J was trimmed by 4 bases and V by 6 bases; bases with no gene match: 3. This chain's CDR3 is CASRHSGGTGELFF. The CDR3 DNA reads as TGTGCCAGCAGACATAGCGGGGGCACCGGGGAGCTGTTTTTT. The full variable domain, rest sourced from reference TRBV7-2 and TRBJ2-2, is GAGVSQSPSNKVTEKGKDVELRCDPISGHTALYWYRQSLGQGLEFLIYFQGNSAPDKSGLPSDRFSAERTGGSVSTLTIQRTQQEDSAVYLCASRHSGGTGELFFGEGSRLTVL.

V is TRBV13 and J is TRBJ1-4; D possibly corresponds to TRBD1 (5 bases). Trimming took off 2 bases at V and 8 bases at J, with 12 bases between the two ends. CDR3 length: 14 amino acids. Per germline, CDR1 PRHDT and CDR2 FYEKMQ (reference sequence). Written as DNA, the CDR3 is TGTGCCAGCAGCTTACGGCAGGGTGGAGAAAAACTGTTTTTT. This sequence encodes CASSLRQGGEKLFF.

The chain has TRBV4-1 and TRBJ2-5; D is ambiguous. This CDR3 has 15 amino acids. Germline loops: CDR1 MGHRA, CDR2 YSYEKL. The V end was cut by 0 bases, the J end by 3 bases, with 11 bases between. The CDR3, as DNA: TGCGCCAGCAGCCAAGATCCGGCAGGCGAAGAGACCCAGTACTTC. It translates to CASSQDPAGEETQYF.

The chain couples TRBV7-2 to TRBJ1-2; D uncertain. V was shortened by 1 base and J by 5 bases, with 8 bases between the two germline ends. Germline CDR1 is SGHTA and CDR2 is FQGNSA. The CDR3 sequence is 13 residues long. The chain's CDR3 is CASSLEFQYGYTF. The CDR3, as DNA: TGTGCCAGCAGCTTAGAATTCCAGTATGGCTACACCTTC.

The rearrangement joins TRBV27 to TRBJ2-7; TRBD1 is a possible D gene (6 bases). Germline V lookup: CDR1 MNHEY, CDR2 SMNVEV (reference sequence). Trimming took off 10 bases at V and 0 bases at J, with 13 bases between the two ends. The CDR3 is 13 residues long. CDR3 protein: CATRGQSSYEQYF. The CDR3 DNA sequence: TGTGCCACCCGAGGACAGAGCTCCTACGAGCAGTACTTC.

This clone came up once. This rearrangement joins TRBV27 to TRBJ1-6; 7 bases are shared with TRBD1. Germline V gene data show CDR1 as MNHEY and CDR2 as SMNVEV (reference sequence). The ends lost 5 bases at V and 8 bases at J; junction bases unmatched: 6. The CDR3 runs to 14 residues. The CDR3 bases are TGTGCCAGCAGTCCCGGGACAGAGGATTCACCCCTCCACTTT. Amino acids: CASSPGTEDSPLHF.

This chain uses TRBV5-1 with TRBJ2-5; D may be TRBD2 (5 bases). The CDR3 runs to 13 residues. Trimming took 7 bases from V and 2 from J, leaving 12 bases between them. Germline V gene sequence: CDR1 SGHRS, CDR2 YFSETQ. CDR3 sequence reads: CASRGRLQETQYF. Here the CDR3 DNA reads TGCGCCAGCCGGGGAAGACTGCAAGAGACCCAGTACTTC.

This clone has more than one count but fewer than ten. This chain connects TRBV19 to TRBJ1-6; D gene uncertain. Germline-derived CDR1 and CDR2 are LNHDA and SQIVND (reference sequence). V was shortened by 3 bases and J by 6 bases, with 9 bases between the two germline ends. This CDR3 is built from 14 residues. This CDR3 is CASSIAQSNSPLHF. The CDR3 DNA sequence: TGTGCCAGTAGTATTGCACAAAGTAATTCACCCCTCCACTTT. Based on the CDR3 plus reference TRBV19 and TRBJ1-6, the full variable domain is DGGITQSPKYLFRKEGQNVTLSCEQNLNHDAMYWYRQDPGQGLRLIYYSQIVNDFQKGDIAEGYSVSREKKESFPLTVTSAQKNPTAFYLCASSIAQSNSPLHFGNGTRLTVT.

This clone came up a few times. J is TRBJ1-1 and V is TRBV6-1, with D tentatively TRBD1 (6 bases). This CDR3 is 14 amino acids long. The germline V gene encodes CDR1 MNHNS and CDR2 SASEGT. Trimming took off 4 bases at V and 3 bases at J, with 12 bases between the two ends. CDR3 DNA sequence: TGTGCCAGCAGTGCCAGGGGAGGGGACACTGAAGCTTTCTTT. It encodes CASSARGGDTEAFF.

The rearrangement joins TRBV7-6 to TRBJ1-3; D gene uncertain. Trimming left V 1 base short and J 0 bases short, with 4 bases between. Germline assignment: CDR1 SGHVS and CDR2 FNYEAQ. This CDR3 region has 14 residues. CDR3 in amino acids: CASSLGSSGNTIYF. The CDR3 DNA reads TGTGCCAGCAGCTTAGGGAGCTCTGGAAACACCATATATTTT.

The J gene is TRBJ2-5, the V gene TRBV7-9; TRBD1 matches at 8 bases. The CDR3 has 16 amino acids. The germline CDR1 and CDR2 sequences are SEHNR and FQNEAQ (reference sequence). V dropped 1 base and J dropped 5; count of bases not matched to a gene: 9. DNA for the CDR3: TGTGCCAGCAGCTTAGGGGCCAGGGGGCAGATGGAGACCCAGTACTTC. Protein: CASSLGARGQMETQYF.

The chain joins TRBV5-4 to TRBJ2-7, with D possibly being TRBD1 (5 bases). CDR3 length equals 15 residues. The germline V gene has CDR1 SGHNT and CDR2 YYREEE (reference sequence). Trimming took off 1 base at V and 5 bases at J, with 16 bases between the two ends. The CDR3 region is CASSLSLGAGHEQYF. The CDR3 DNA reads TGTGCCAGCAGCTTGTCTCTAGGGGCAGGGCACGAGCAGTACTTC.